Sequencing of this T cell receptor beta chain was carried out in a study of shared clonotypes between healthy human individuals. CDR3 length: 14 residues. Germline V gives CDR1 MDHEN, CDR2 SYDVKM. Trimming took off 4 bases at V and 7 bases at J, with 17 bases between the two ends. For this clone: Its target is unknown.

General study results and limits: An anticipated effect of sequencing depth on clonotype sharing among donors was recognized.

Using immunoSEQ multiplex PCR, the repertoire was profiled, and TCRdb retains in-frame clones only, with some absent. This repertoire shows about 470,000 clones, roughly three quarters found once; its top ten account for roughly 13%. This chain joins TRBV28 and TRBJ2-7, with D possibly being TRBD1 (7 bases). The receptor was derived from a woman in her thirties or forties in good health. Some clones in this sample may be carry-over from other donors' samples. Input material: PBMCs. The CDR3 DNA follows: TGTGCCAGCAGTTCCCCGGAGGGGGCTGGAGAGCAGTACTTC. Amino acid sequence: CASSSPEGAGEQYF.